Shown below are 27 T cell receptor beta chains from a single sample sequenced in a study of blood T cell repertoires in COVID-19. TCRdb keeps only in-frame clones here, not all; method: immunoSEQ multiplex PCR. The sample holds about 98,000 clones; 82% are singletons and the top ten take about 11%. The sequenced material came from peripheral blood. Every receptor here comes from a man in his 70s with active or convalescent COVID-19.

The J gene is TRBJ1-2, the V gene TRBV7-9; 9 bases agree with TRBD1. From germline, CDR1 is SEHNR and CDR2 FQNEAQ (reference sequence). The CDR3 length is 18 residues. J was trimmed by 3 bases and V by 2 bases; bases with no gene match: 13. The CDR3 is CASSLSPLPDRGHYGYTF. The CDR3 DNA reads as TGTGCCAGCAGCTTAAGCCCCCTTCCGGACAGGGGTCACTATGGCTACACCTTC.

The chain combines TRBV30 with TRBJ1-2, with a possible D match to TRBD1 (6 bases). Germline V lookup: CDR1 GTSNPN, CDR2 SVGIG (reference sequence). Trimming shortened V by 0 bases and J by 4 bases, and 9 bases separated the two germline ends. This CDR3 is built from 13 residues. CDR3 coding DNA: TGTGCCTGGAGTGTACTGGACAGCTATGGCTACACCTTC. Its translation is CAWSVLDSYGYTF.

This chain links TRBV5-8 with TRBJ2-1; the D gene is possibly TRBD1 (5 bases). V lost 4 bases and J 5 bases, leaving 10 bases between the germline ends. Germline V CDR1 and CDR2: SGHTS, YDEGEE. There are 13 residues in the CDR3. CDR3 nucleotide sequence: TGTGCCAGCAGCACCTGGACAAACAATGAGCAGTTCTTC. Translating gives CASSTWTNNEQFF. The variable domain in full, with the rest retrieved from reference TRBV5-8 and TRBJ2-1, is EAGVTQSPTHLIKTRGQQATLRCSPISGHTSVYWYQQALGLGLQFLLWYDEGEERNRGNFPPRFSGRQFPNYSSELNVNALELEDSALYLCASSTWTNNEQFFGPGTRLTVL.

This clone has more than one count but fewer than ten. The chain combines TRBV18 with TRBJ2-3; D perhaps matches TRBD1 (6 bases). The CDR3 has 16 amino acids. The V end was cut by 4 bases, the J end by 2 bases, with 16 bases between. Germline lookup yields CDR1 KGHSH and CDR2 LQKENI. This CDR3 reads CASSQQGPMFTDTQYF. The CDR3 region has the DNA TGTGCCAGCTCACAACAGGGACCGATGTTCACAGATACGCAGTATTTT. Looking up the rest from reference TRBV18 and TRBJ2-3 gives the full variable domain: NAGVMQNPRHLVRRRGQEARLRCSPMKGHSHVYWYRQLPEEGLKFMVYLQKENIIDESGMPKERFSAEFPKEGPSILRIQQVVRGDSAAYFCASSQQGPMFTDTQYFGPGTRLTVL.

In its sample, this clone was seen once. The chain employs TRBV4-3 and TRBJ1-2; D unresolved. This CDR3 has 14 amino acids. V lost 5 bases and J 5 bases, leaving 15 bases between the germline ends. The germline gives CDR1 LGHNA, CDR2 YSLEER. The CDR3 loop is CASSEPGTHYGYTF. In DNA form, the CDR3 reads TGCGCCAGCAGCGAGCCGGGAACCCATTATGGCTACACCTTC.

The chain joins TRBV20-1 to TRBJ1-4; D uncertain. The CDR3 contains 10 residues. Germline CDR1 is DFQATT and CDR2 is SNEGSKA (reference sequence). Trimming shortened V by 4 bases and J by 8 bases, and 5 bases separated the two germline ends. The CDR3 is CSATGEKLFF. CDR3 coding DNA: TGCAGTGCTACGGGAGAAAAACTGTTTTTT.

The chain recombines TRBV6-5 with TRBJ2-7; TRBD2 aligns across 8 bases. V dropped 5 bases and J dropped 5; count of bases not matched to a gene: 5. CDR1 MNHEY and CDR2 SVGAGI come from the germline V gene. The CDR3 covers 13 residues. CDR3 in DNA: TGTGCCAGCAGTAGAAGCGGGGGCGACGAGCAGTACTTC. It is translated as CASSRSGGDEQYF.

The rearrangement uses TRBV7-9 and TRBJ2-7; 10 nucleotides match TRBD1. With 5 bases clipped from V and 3 bases from J, the junction kept 1 base outside the gene matches. The CDR3 spans 13 residues. Germline CDR1 reads SEHNR; CDR2 reads FQNEAQ (reference sequence). CDR3 amino acids: CASSRTGGYEQYF. Written as DNA, the CDR3 is TGTGCCAGCAGCCGGACAGGGGGCTACGAGCAGTACTTC.

The chain uses TRBV10-2 and TRBJ2-1; 11 nucleotides match TRBD2. Trimming at V came to 6 bases and at J to 6 bases, leaving 7 bases not matched to a gene. Looked up from germline, CDR1 is WSHSY and CDR2 is SAAADI. The CDR3 runs 15 residues. The CDR3 spells CASSPGTSGFNEQFF. CDR3 in DNA: TGCGCCAGCAGCCCCGGGACTAGCGGTTTCAATGAGCAGTTCTTC.

This clone was seen a handful of times. The chain carries TRBV7-2 and TRBJ1-5, with D uncertain. Deletions cut 5 bases from V and 5 bases from J, with 13 bases between. This CDR3 is 14 amino acids long. Germline lookup yields CDR1 SGHTA and CDR2 FQGNSA. The CDR3 region is CASSIRAGYQPQHF. The CDR3 nucleotides are TGTGCCAGCAGCATAAGAGCCGGGTATCAGCCCCAGCATTTT.

The V gene is TRBV19, the J gene TRBJ2-2; 14 positions match TRBD2. The CDR3 extends over 16 amino acids. Germline CDR1 LNHDA, CDR2 SQIVND (reference sequence). The V and J ends lost 5 bases and 5 bases, in that order; junction bases with no gene match: 4. CDR3 in DNA: TGTGCCAGTAGTCCGAGGACTAGCGGGGGGACCGGGGAGCTGTTTTTT. Encoded protein: CASSPRTSGGTGELFF.

As for this clone: The sample carries other DNA sequences with the same CDR3. This chain uses TRBV20-1 with TRBJ1-5; D uncertain. V gave up 3 bases and J gave up 2 bases, with 5 bases separating them. This CDR3 contains 12 residues. Germline V CDR1 and CDR2: DFQATT, SNEGSKA (reference sequence). The CDR3 protein is CSASGGNQPQHF. The CDR3, as DNA: TGCAGTGCTAGTGGCGGCAATCAGCCCCAGCATTTT.

The chain couples TRBV5-8 to TRBJ1-2; possible D gene TRBD1, 6 bases. The CDR3 totals 14 residues. Trimming took off 7 bases at V and 5 bases at J, with 18 bases between the two ends. In germline, CDR1 is SGHTS, CDR2 YDEGEE. The CDR3 DNA reads as TGTGCCAGCCACCCGGTTGGGGGCTCATATGGCTACACCTTC. Its protein product is CASHPVGGSYGYTF.

The rearrangement uses TRBV7-9 and TRBJ2-5; tentative D call: TRBD2 (6 bases). This CDR3 spans 13 amino acids. Germline values: CDR1 SEHNR, CDR2 FQNEAQ (reference sequence). In DNA, the CDR3 is TGTGCTGTGGCGTGGGGGGACGGAGAGACCCAGTACTTC. Protein sequence: CAVAWGDGETQYF.

The chain has TRBV3-1 (or the pseudogene TRBV3-2) and TRBJ1-2; D is unresolved. Between the trimmed V and J ends, which lost 1 base and 8 bases, there was a span of 11 bases. Looked up from germline, CDR1 is LGHDT and CDR2 is YNNKEL (reference sequence). This CDR3 is built from 13 residues. CDR3 nucleotides: TGTGCCAGCAGCCAAGGGGATTCGGGGGGCTACACCTTC. This sequence encodes CASSQGDSGGYTF.

The chain uses TRBV3-1 (or the pseudogene TRBV3-2) and TRBJ2-2, with a weak D call TRBD2 (6 bases). The germline gives CDR1 LGHDT, CDR2 YNNKEL (reference sequence). The length of the CDR3 is 16 residues. V dropped 4 bases and J dropped 0 bases, with 12 bases sitting between them. As DNA, the CDR3 is TGTGCCAGCAGCCTGCCGGGGGTTACGAACACCGGGGAGCTGTTTTTT. This codes for CASSLPGVTNTGELFF.

The chain employs TRBV9 and TRBJ1-2, with D perhaps matching TRBD1 (6 bases). The germline gives CDR1 SGDLS, CDR2 YYNGEE. The ends were cut back, 6 bases at V and 0 bases at J, with 15 bases in the middle. This CDR3 has 15 amino acids. The CDR3 DNA follows: TGTGCCAGCAATGTTGGGGGCGTCCCTAACTATGGCTACACCTTC. Translated: CASNVGGVPNYGYTF.

J is TRBJ1-4 and V is TRBV7-8; 9 nucleotides match TRBD1. The CDR3 consists of 16 residues. The ends lost 1 base at V and 5 bases at J; junction bases unmatched: 5. Per germline, CDR1 SGHVS and CDR2 FQNEAQ. CDR3 sequence: CASSLVKGTGNEKLFF. CDR3 in DNA: TGTGCCAGCAGCTTAGTGAAAGGGACAGGGAATGAAAAACTGTTTTTT. The whole variable domain, filled in from reference TRBV7-8 and TRBJ1-4, reads GAGVSQSPRYKVAKRGQDVALRCDPISGHVSLFWYQQALGQGPEFLTYFQNEAQLDKSGLPSDRFFAERPEGSVSTLKIQRTQQEDSAVYLCASSLVKGTGNEKLFFGSGTQLSVL.

CDR3 bases: TGTGCCAGCAGCTCCCGGGGGAGTCCTTATGGCTACACCTTC. Its translation: CASSSRGSPYGYTF. This sequence joins TRBV5-6 and TRBJ1-2; tentative D call: TRBD1 (5 bases). This CDR3 spans 14 amino acids. Germline CDR1 reads SGHDT; CDR2 reads YYEEEE. V lost 3 bases and J lost 5, with 14 bases in between.

The V and J genes are TRBV2 and TRBJ1-5, with D perhaps matching TRBD1 (6 bases). Per the germline V gene, CDR1 is SNHLY and CDR2 is FYNNEI. The CDR3 contains 13 residues. Deletions cut 7 bases from V and 6 bases from J, with 13 bases between. CDR3 DNA sequence: TGTGCCAGCAACAGGGATTTCGGTCAGCCCCAGCATTTT. This translates into CASNRDFGQPQHF.

This rearrangement joins TRBV5-5 to TRBJ2-7; D may be TRBD1 (6 bases). Germline CDR1 SGHKS, CDR2 YYEKEE (reference sequence). This CDR3 is built from 18 residues. V lost 4 bases to trimming and J lost 3 bases, with 26 bases between them. CDR3 protein: CASSDLGQRNLYYYEQYF. For the CDR3, the DNA is TGTGCCAGCAGCGACTTAGGACAGCGGAACCTCTACTACTACGAGCAGTACTTC. Full variable domain (missing parts from reference TRBV5-5 and TRBJ2-7): DAGVTQSPTHLIKTRGQQVTLRCSPISGHKSVSWYQQVLGQGPQFIFQYYEKEERGRGNFPDRFSARQFPNYSSELNVNALLLGDSALYLCASSDLGQRNLYYYEQYFGPGTRLTVT.

V gene TRBV16 combines with J gene TRBJ1-1; no clear D. There are 15 residues in the CDR3. V was pared by 4 bases and J by 2 bases, with 14 bases between. Per germline, CDR1 KGHSY and CDR2 FQNENV. CDR3 residues: CASSRATVTNTEAFF. CDR3 sequence (DNA): TGTGCCAGCAGCCGAGCTACAGTGACAAACACTGAAGCTTTCTTT.

This clone was counted a few times. The genes are TRBV18 and TRBJ2-2; 8 bases line up with TRBD1. The CDR3 runs to 14 residues. Germline assignment: CDR1 KGHSH and CDR2 LQKENI. The J segment lost 6 bases and the V segment lost 2 bases, leaving 2 bases of the junction unmatched. This CDR3 is CASSPGDRSGELFF. As DNA, the CDR3 is TGTGCCAGCTCACCAGGGGACAGGTCCGGGGAGCTGTTTTTT.

The rearrangement joins TRBV15 to TRBJ2-7; 8 positions agree with TRBD2. Per germline, CDR1 LNHNV and CDR2 YYDKDF (reference sequence). The CDR3 has 17 residues. The V segment lost 1 base and the J segment 2 bases; nucleotides outside the gene matches: 10. CDR3 nucleotide sequence: TGTGCCACCAGCAGAGGTGGCGGGGGGACTTTTCCCTACGAGCAGTACTTC. This encodes CATSRGGGGTFPYEQYF.

The J gene is TRBJ2-2, the V gene TRBV10-3; D remains ambiguous. CDR1 and CDR2 (germline): ENHRY, SYGVKD. The CDR3 is made up of 14 amino acids. The ends were cut back, 0 bases at V and 3 bases at J, with 5 bases in the middle. CDR3 sequence reads: CAISESAHTGELFF. CDR3 bases: TGTGCCATCAGTGAGTCGGCACACACCGGGGAGCTGTTTTTT.

The rearrangement uses TRBV5-1 and TRBJ2-1, with 10 bases matching TRBD2. Per germline, CDR1 SGHRS and CDR2 YFSETQ. The CDR3 contains 16 residues. V lost 0 bases and J lost 4; bases outside the gene matches: 4. The CDR3 nucleotides read TGCGCCAGCAGCTTGGTAGCGGGGGGCGGGTACAATGAGCAGTTCTTC. Translated: CASSLVAGGGYNEQFF. The full variable domain, with the rest looked up from reference TRBV5-1 and TRBJ2-1, is KAGVTQTPRYLIKTRGQQVTLSCSPISGHRSVSWYQQTPGQGLQFLFEYFSETQRNKGNFPGRFSGRQFSNSRSEMNVSTLELGDSALYLCASSLVAGGGYNEQFFGPGTRLTVL.

This clone rates as medium-sized (0.01 to 0.1%). The rearrangement links TRBV27 to TRBJ2-7; D may be TRBD1 (6 bases). CDR1 and CDR2 (germline): MNHEY, SMNVEV (reference sequence). This CDR3 spans 13 amino acids. Trimming took 8 bases from V and 1 from J, leaving 12 bases between them. CDR3 DNA sequence: TGTGCCAGCGGTCCAGGGGCGTCCTACGAGCAGTACTTC. Translated: CASGPGASYEQYF.